These 4 T cell receptor beta chains were all obtained from the same sample, sequenced in a study of blood T cell repertoires in COVID-19. Profiling relied on immunoSEQ multiplex PCR, and the TCRdb table lists in-frame clones only, not all of them. The sample records 150,000 or so clones, 84% being singletons. Input material: peripheral blood. Receptors were obtained from a man between 35 and 55 years old who had recovered from COVID-19.

The rearrangement uses TRBV12-3 or TRBV12-4 and TRBJ2-7; 7 nucleotides agree with TRBD1. This CDR3 region has 13 residues. V lost 7 bases, J lost 7 bases, and 10 bases stayed unmatched. CDR3 amino acids: CASNLGQVGEQYF. CDR3 sequence (DNA): TGTGCCAGCAATCTAGGACAGGTGGGGGAGCAGTACTTC.

This chain joins TRBV9 and TRBJ2-2; D might be TRBD2 (7 bases). Trimming took off 4 bases at V and 3 bases at J, with 13 bases between the two ends. The CDR3 has 15 amino acids. CDR1 is SGDLS, CDR2 YYNGEE, per germline. The CDR3 here is CASSISGGDTGELFF. The CDR3 nucleotides read TGTGCCAGCAGCATCTCGGGGGGCGACACCGGGGAGCTGTTTTTT.

The chain joins TRBV30 to TRBJ1-2; no clear D gene. Germline V gene data show CDR1 as GTSNPN and CDR2 as SVGIG (reference sequence). Between the trimmed V and J ends, which lost 0 bases and 4 bases, there was a span of 12 bases. The CDR3 contains 14 residues. For the CDR3, the DNA is TGTGCCTGGAGTGTGCCCTGGGGAGTCTATGGCTACACCTTC. Protein sequence: CAWSVPWGVYGYTF.

This clone showed up just once. The gene calls are TRBV9 and TRBJ1-5; D unclear. V lost 1 base and J 0 bases, leaving 8 bases between the germline ends. The V gene's germline CDR1 is SGDLS and CDR2 YYNGEE. The CDR3 loop spans 15 amino acids. CDR3 in DNA: TGTGCCAGCAGCGTATCAGATTATAGCAATCAGCCCCAGCATTTT. This gives the protein CASSVSDYSNQPQHF.